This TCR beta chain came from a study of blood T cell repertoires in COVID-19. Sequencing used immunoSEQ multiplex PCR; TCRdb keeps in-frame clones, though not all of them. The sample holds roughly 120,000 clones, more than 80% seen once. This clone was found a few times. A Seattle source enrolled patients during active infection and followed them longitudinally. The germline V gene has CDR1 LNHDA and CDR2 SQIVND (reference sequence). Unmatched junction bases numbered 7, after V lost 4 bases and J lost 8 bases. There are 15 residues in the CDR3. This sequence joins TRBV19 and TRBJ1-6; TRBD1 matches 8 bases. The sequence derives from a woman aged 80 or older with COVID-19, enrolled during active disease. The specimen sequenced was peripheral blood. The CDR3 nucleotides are TGTGCCAGTAGTACTCTATCGACAGGGGATTCACCCCTCCACTTT. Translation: CASSTLSTGDSPLHF.